These T cell receptor beta chains were read from a single sample in a study of cytomegalovirus exposure and HLA in healthy donors. Repertoires were generated with immunoSEQ multiplex PCR, while TCRdb's copy carries only in-frame clones and drops some. The sample has about 120,000 clones; around 70% are singletons. Sample: PBMCs. The receptors were gathered from a woman aged 40 to 55 in good health and CMV-seropositive. The CDR3 runs from the conserved cysteine through the conserved F or W. Rows give clone size only sometimes, using once, few, many, or a class for an expanded clone.

V gene	J gene	clone size	CDR3 protein
TRBV2	TRBJ1-2	few	CASNREGYGYTF
TRBV7-9	TRBJ2-1	.	CASSLEEGDHNEQFF
TRBV6-6	TRBJ1-1	.	CASSYSVGRGNTEAFF
TRBV10-3	TRBJ1-1	.	CAISEQGATEAFF
TRBV7-9	TRBJ1-1	.	CPSSPRPASEAFF
TRBV30	TRBJ2-1	.	CAWSATATGRTPYNEQFF
TRBV6-6	TRBJ1-2	.	CASRQGQYNYGYTF
TRBV6-1	TRBJ1-5	once	CASLAGNNQPQHF
TRBV30	TRBJ2-1	.	CAWSVEASSYNEQFF
TRBV5-1	TRBJ2-5	.	CASSGGTGEETQYF
TRBV11-3	TRBJ2-7	.	CASSSPGGSLPYEQYF
TRBV2	TRBJ2-1	once	CASGGLAGGGAYNEQFF
TRBV19	TRBJ1-5	.	CASTQKYINQPQHF
TRBV4-3	TRBJ1-5	few	CASSPDRNQPQHF
TRBV5-1	TRBJ2-5	.	CASSPTRGGRETQYF
TRBV9	TRBJ1-2	.	CASRGTGSGYGYTF
TRBV6-5	TRBJ1-6	.	CASSYGQTTYNSPLHF
TRBV6-6	TRBJ1-3	.	CASSSVQGGSGNTIYF
TRBV6-1	TRBJ2-5	once	CASSEDRAQETQYF
TRBV7-8	TRBJ2-7	.	CASSVTREQYF
TRBV18	TRBJ2-1	.	CASSPSPVVEGSYNEQFF
TRBV13	TRBJ2-5	.	CASSSAGRGGETQYF
TRBV18	TRBJ2-3	.	CASSPQPKSTDTQYF
TRBV14	TRBJ2-3	.	CASSQGLAGGGTQYF
TRBV11-3	TRBJ1-1	.	CASSLGRNTEAFF
TRBV5-1	TRBJ1-1	few	CASRVDRGAEAFF
TRBV7-3	TRBJ2-3	few	CASSLGTRPSTDTQYF